This TCR beta chain was recovered during a study of T cell responses to AZD1222 COVID-19 vaccine. V was trimmed by 3 bases and J by 6 bases, leaving 20 bases between them. This CDR3 spans 15 amino acids. The V gene's germline CDR1 is GTSNPN and CDR2 SVGIG (reference sequence). Sequencing used immunoSEQ multiplex PCR; TCRdb keeps in-frame clones, though not all of them. This sample has 30,000 to 35,000 clones, with roughly 92% found just once. The sample here was peripheral blood, taken on day 0 of AZD1222 vaccination. The chain employs TRBV30 and TRBJ1-1, with unresolved D. The sequence came from an adult in good health. The CDR3 protein is CAWRNLTPQRAEAFF. CDR3 coding DNA: TGTGCCTGGAGGAACCTGACTCCCCAACGCGCTGAAGCTTTCTTT.